What follows are 27 T cell receptor beta chains derived from one specimen sequenced in a study of cytomegalovirus exposure and HLA in healthy donors. 60 Vbeta and 13 Jbeta primers were used in PCR. Sequencing was performed with immunoSEQ multiplex PCR; in TCRdb, only in-frame clones are kept and a portion is missing. This sample has about 150,000 clones, with 65% to 80% found just once. The sequencing sample was made of PBMCs. These receptors originate from a man aged 25-40 years in good health and CMV-seronegative.

The CDR3 spells CASRTPLAGHYGYTF. The CDR3 DNA sequence: TGTGCCAGCAGAACCCCCCTTGCAGGCCATTATGGCTACACCTTC. The rearrangement joins TRBV5-4 to TRBJ1-2; no clear D. The CDR3 consists of 15 residues. The V gene lost 5 bases and the J gene lost 5 bases, with 19 bases spanning the gap. Germline V gene lookup returns CDR1 SGHNT and CDR2 YYREEE (reference sequence).

This clone was observed a single time. The rearrangement links TRBV28 to TRBJ2-3; 7 nucleotides line up with TRBD1. The CDR3 extends over 15 amino acids. The V gene's germline CDR1 is MDHEN and CDR2 SYDVKM. Losses at the gene ends were 5 bases for V and 3 bases for J; bases not matched to a gene: 8. The CDR3 sequence: CASSIRTGKTDTQYF. The CDR3 DNA is TGTGCCAGCAGTATCAGGACAGGAAAGACAGATACGCAGTATTTT.

The V call is TRBV28, the J call TRBJ2-1; TRBD1 might be the D (7 bases). Trimming cost V 2 bases and J 7 bases, with 15 bases left between them. Germline assignment: CDR1 MDHEN and CDR2 SYDVKM. This CDR3 region has 15 residues. The CDR3 nucleotides are TGTGCCAGCAGTTTAGGGACAGCCGCGGGGAATGAGCAGTTCTTC. It translates to CASSLGTAAGNEQFF.

The chain is built from TRBV2 and TRBJ1-1; TRBD1 matches 7 bases. The CDR3 runs 14 residues. The germline gives CDR1 SNHLY, CDR2 FYNNEI. The V gene end was trimmed by 3 bases and the J gene end by 1 base; junction bases not matched to a gene: 2. The DNA for the CDR3 is TGTGCCAGCAGTGAGGAGGGGGCGAACACTGAAGCTTTCTTT. Translating it yields CASSEEGANTEAFF.

CDR3 protein: CASREPSASARDADTQYF. The CDR3 DNA is TGTGCCAGCAGGGAACCCTCTGCTAGCGCCCGGGACGCAGATACGCAGTATTTT. The genes are TRBV6-1 and TRBJ2-3; D possibly corresponds to TRBD2 (6 bases). Trimming removed 6 bases from V and 4 bases from J, with 26 bases in between. Germline loops: CDR1 MNHNS, CDR2 SASEGT. The CDR3 length is 18 residues.

The J gene is TRBJ1-6, the V gene TRBV5-5, with D hard to call. Trimming cost V 0 bases and J 4 bases, with 8 bases left between them. The CDR3 is made up of 15 amino acids. Germline V lookup: CDR1 SGHKS, CDR2 YYEKEE (reference sequence). CDR3 in DNA: TGTGCCAGCAGCTTGGGAGGGAGTTATAATTCACCCCTCCACTTT. Its protein is CASSLGGSYNSPLHF.

This sequence joins TRBV4-2 and TRBJ1-4; no definite D call. The CDR3 has 17 residues. Germline V gene data show CDR1 as LGHNA and CDR2 as YNFKEQ. V lost 6 bases and J lost 0, with 17 bases in between. CDR3 region: CASSLSGGPTTNEKLFF. The DNA for the CDR3 is TGTGCCAGCAGTCTTTCCGGAGGTCCTACAACTAATGAAAAACTGTTTTTT.

The CDR3 region has the DNA TGTGCCAGCAGTGACAGGGAGGCGTTTGGCTACACCTTC. This codes for CASSDREAFGYTF. This chain connects TRBV25-1 to TRBJ1-2; weak D call: TRBD1 (5 bases). Germline lookup yields CDR1 MGHDK and CDR2 SYGVNS. The length of the CDR3 is 13 residues. V dropped 3 bases and J dropped 7 bases, with 12 bases sitting between them.

The CDR3 sequence is CASSLFGGTRSYNEQFF. CDR3 sequence (DNA): TGTGCCAGCAGTTTATTTGGCGGGACCCGCTCCTACAATGAGCAGTTCTTC. The chain uses TRBV28 and TRBJ2-1, with D possibly TRBD2 on 6 matching bases. CDR1 is MDHEN and CDR2 is SYDVKM in the germline V gene. V lost 1 base and J lost 0, with 13 bases in between. This CDR3 is 17 amino acids long.

This sequence joins TRBV10-3 and TRBJ2-2, with a weak D call TRBD2 (7 bases). Germline lookup yields CDR1 ENHRY and CDR2 SYGVKD. There are 17 residues in the CDR3. V lost 6 bases and J 5 bases, leaving 22 bases between the germline ends. The DNA for the CDR3 is TGTGCCATCAGGGGATCGGAGGGGGGGGCATGGACCGGGGAGCTGTTTTTT. It translates to CAIRGSEGGAWTGELFF.

This clone has a handful of counts. This chain links TRBV9 with TRBJ1-4, with D uncertain. Germline V gives CDR1 SGDLS, CDR2 YYNGEE. Trimming shortened V by 4 bases and J by 7 bases, and 17 bases separated the two germline ends. The CDR3 loop spans 15 amino acids. CDR3 region: CASSPAGGLGEKLFF. CDR3 in DNA: TGTGCCAGCAGCCCGGCGGGAGGTTTAGGTGAAAAACTGTTTTTT.

This chain connects TRBV11-2 to TRBJ2-1; D is perhaps TRBD2 (6 bases). This CDR3 has 15 amino acids. V lost 6 bases to trimming and J lost 5 bases, with 17 bases between them. The germline V gene has CDR1 SGHAT and CDR2 FQNNGV. The CDR3 sequence is CASSLLLANHNEQFF. The CDR3 nucleotides are TGTGCCAGCAGTTTGTTGCTAGCGAATCACAATGAGCAGTTCTTC.

V and J are TRBV9 and TRBJ2-7; 8 bases map to TRBD1. CDR3 length: 14 amino acids. CDR1 is SGDLS and CDR2 is YYNGEE in the germline V gene. Germline trimming cut 3 bases from V and 2 bases from J; bases unmatched to any gene: 4. In nucleotides, the CDR3 is TGTGCCAGCAGCGGGACAGGGCCCCCCTACGAGCAGTACTTC. Translating it yields CASSGTGPPYEQYF.

The genes are TRBV10-3 and TRBJ1-2, with 9 bases aligning to TRBD1. V lost 5 bases, J lost 13 bases, and 11 bases stayed unmatched. Germline CDR1 and CDR2: ENHRY and SYGVKD. The CDR3 has 13 amino acids. As DNA, the CDR3 is TGTGCCATCAGTACGGGACAGGGAGACGCTGGCACCTTC. It codes for CAISTGQGDAGTF.

The V gene is TRBV9, the J gene TRBJ2-7; the match to TRBD2 covers 7 bases. Germline values: CDR1 SGDLS, CDR2 YYNGEE. CDR3 length: 14 residues. The V and J ends lost 0 bases and 5 bases, in that order; junction bases with no gene match: 5. The CDR3 is CASSVDGRAHEQYF. The CDR3 DNA is TGTGCCAGCAGCGTAGATGGGAGGGCCCACGAGCAGTACTTC.

The J gene is TRBJ2-5, the V gene TRBV7-2, with unresolved D. V lost 5 bases and J 1 base, leaving 8 bases between the germline ends. The CDR3 contains 13 residues. Germline CDR1 is SGHTA and CDR2 is FQGNSA. The chain's CDR3 is CASSPDFQETQYF. Here the CDR3 DNA reads TGTGCCAGCAGCCCCGACTTCCAAGAGACCCAGTACTTC. Together with reference TRBV7-2 and TRBJ2-5, the CDR3 gives the full variable domain: GAGVSQSPSNKVTEKGKDVELRCDPISGHTALYWYRQSLGQGLEFLIYFQGNSAPDKSGLPSDRFSAERTGGSVSTLTIQRTQQEDSAVYLCASSPDFQETQYFGPGTRLLVL.

The CDR3 protein is CASSLVGETEAFF. For the CDR3, the DNA is TGTGCCAGCAGCTTAGTGGGAGAGACTGAAGCTTTCTTT. The J gene is TRBJ1-1, the V gene TRBV11-2; no definite D call. The CDR3 sequence is 13 residues long. CDR1 is SGHAT and CDR2 is FQNNGV in the germline V gene. Trimming pared 1 base from V and 5 bases from J, leaving 8 bases between.

This chain connects TRBV30 to TRBJ1-6; no clear D. The V gene lost 4 bases and the J gene lost 1 base, with 8 bases spanning the gap. The CDR3 runs 14 residues. Looked up from germline, CDR1 is GTSNPN and CDR2 is SVGIG (reference sequence). The CDR3: CAWNTWSYNSPLHF. DNA of the CDR3: TGTGCCTGGAATACTTGGTCCTATAATTCACCCCTCCACTTT.

The V and J genes are TRBV2 and TRBJ1-4, with TRBD1 identical over 12 bases. Germline V gene data show CDR1 as SNHLY and CDR2 as FYNNEI. V gave up 5 bases and J gave up 8 bases; unmatched junction bases: 6. This CDR3 is built from 15 residues. In nucleotides, the CDR3 is TGTGCCAGCAGTTCAACCGGGACAGGGGGCGAAAAACTGTTTTTT. Translating gives CASSSTGTGGEKLFF. The entire variable domain, with the rest obtained from reference TRBV2 and TRBJ1-4, is as follows: EPEVTQTPSHQVTQMGQEVILRCVPISNHLYFYWYRQILGQKVEFLVSFYNNEISEKSEIFDDQFSVERPDGSNFTLKIRSTKLEDSAMYFCASSSTGTGGEKLFFGSGTQLSVL.

This clone has a handful of counts. V is TRBV6-1 and J is TRBJ2-7; unclear D gene. CDR1 MNHNS and CDR2 SASEGT come from the germline V gene. The CDR3 totals 13 residues. Trimming stripped 2 bases from V and 0 bases from J, with 5 bases between. The DNA of the CDR3 is TGTGCCAGCAGTGAAAGACACTCCTACGAGCAGTACTTC. Its translation: CASSERHSYEQYF.

V usage is TRBV19 and J usage is TRBJ2-7, with TRBD1 matching 10 bases. With 4 bases clipped from V and 4 bases from J, the junction kept 4 bases outside the gene matches. Germline V lookup: CDR1 LNHDA, CDR2 SQIVND (reference sequence). This CDR3 is 14 amino acids long. The CDR3 is CASSRGQGKYEQYF. The CDR3 nucleotides are TGTGCCAGTAGTAGGGGACAGGGGAAGTACGAGCAGTACTTC.

J is TRBJ2-1 and V is TRBV28, with TRBD2 matching 9 bases. This CDR3 has 16 residues. Trimming at V came to 0 bases and at J to 5 bases, leaving 5 bases not matched to a gene. In germline, CDR1 is MDHEN, CDR2 SYDVKM. The CDR3 sequence is CASSLWREGVHNEQFF. The CDR3 nucleotides read TGTGCCAGCAGTTTATGGCGGGAGGGGGTACACAATGAGCAGTTCTTC.

The CDR3 sequence: CASSYGGGNTGELFF. The DNA of the CDR3 is TGCGCCAGCAGCTACGGAGGGGGCAACACCGGGGAGCTGTTTTTT. This chain connects TRBV5-1 to TRBJ2-2; D is possibly TRBD1 (7 bases). The ends were cut back, 3 bases at V and 2 bases at J, with 11 bases in the middle. From germline, CDR1 is SGHRS and CDR2 YFSETQ. CDR3 length equals 15 residues.

To note about this clone: This CDR3 fails to terminate in the conserved phenylalanine or tryptophan, so it likely reflects a read error. This sequence joins TRBV6-5 and TRBJ2-7; TRBD1 aligns across 8 bases. V was pared by 6 bases and J by 2 bases, with 6 bases of the junction left unmatched. The length of the CDR3 is 14 residues. Germline CDR1 MNHEY, CDR2 SVGAGI. The CDR3: CASSQGQDPYEQYL. CDR3 bases: TGTGCCAGCAGCCAGGGACAGGATCCCTACGAGCAGTACCTC.

The CDR3 loop reads CASSPERGVTEAFF. The CDR3 coding sequence is TGTGCCAGCAGCCCCGAGCGCGGTGTCACTGAAGCTTTCTTT. The chain joins TRBV9 to TRBJ1-1; no definite D call. Trimming removed 4 bases at V and 4 bases at J, with 14 bases between. CDR1 is SGDLS and CDR2 is YYNGEE in the germline V gene. CDR3 size: 14 residues.

This clone was detected a few times. The V and J genes are TRBV18 and TRBJ1-1; 9 nucleotides line up with TRBD1. The length of the CDR3 is 16 residues. J lost 1 base, V lost 6 bases, and 9 bases had no gene match. Germline CDR1 is KGHSH and CDR2 is LQKENI. This chain's CDR3 is CASSPGQGTWNTEAFF. As DNA, the CDR3 is TGTGCCAGCTCGCCTGGACAGGGGACATGGAACACTGAAGCTTTCTTT.

The CDR3 protein is CASSYRQGLAKNIQYF. Here the CDR3 DNA reads TGTGCCAGCAGTTACAGACAGGGACTAGCCAAAAACATTCAGTACTTC. This chain joins TRBV6-5 and TRBJ2-4, with a weak D call TRBD1 (7 bases). Germline V gene data show CDR1 as MNHEY and CDR2 as SVGAGI. The V gene lost 2 bases and the J gene lost 0 bases, with 11 bases spanning the gap. The CDR3 extends over 16 amino acids.